The rows below give T cell receptor beta chains drawn from one sample of a study of shared clonotypes between healthy human individuals. Using immunoSEQ multiplex PCR, the repertoire was profiled, and TCRdb retains in-frame clones only, with some absent. The profile shows around 2.3 million clones, almost 96% of them singletons. Sequences were obtained from naive CD4+ T cells sorted from blood. The receptors derive from a man between 18 and 35 years old in good health. CDR3s include the opening cysteine and the closing phenylalanine or tryptophan. Fields, in order: CDR3 protein, CDR3 DNA, V gene, J gene, D gene, clone size. A D gene is named only where the DNA matches it firmly. Size values are once, few and many counts, or a class for expanded clones, and some rows have none.

CASSKQGPEAGVYGYTF,TGCGCCAGCAGCAAACAGGGGCCCGAAGCTGGGGTTTATGGCTACACCTTC,TRBV5-1,TRBJ1-2,TRBD1,-
CASSRTSGKSDTQYF,TGCGCCAGCAGCCGGACTAGCGGGAAGTCCGATACGCAGTATTTT,TRBV4-3,TRBJ2-3,TRBD2,once
CASSPEGAYETQYF,TGTGCCAGCAGCCCTGAGGGGGCTTATGAGACCCAGTACTTC,TRBV9,TRBJ2-5,TRBD1,-
CASSEEADPYEQYF,TGTGCCAGCAGTGAAGAGGCGGATCCCTACGAGCAGTACTTC,TRBV25-1,TRBJ2-7,-,-
CASSELAGVNNEQFF,TGTGCCAGCAGCGAACTAGCGGGAGTAAATAATGAGCAGTTCTTC,TRBV9,TRBJ2-1,TRBD2,-
CASSLGDIGAQYF,TGTGCCAGCAGCCTAGGGGACATTGGGGCCCAGTACTTC,TRBV7-2,TRBJ2-5,-,-
CASSSDREPSGEQYF,TGCGCCAGCAGCTCTGACAGGGAACCCTCGGGCGAGCAGTACTTC,TRBV5-1,TRBJ2-7,TRBD1,once
CASSLGVDSLGKNIQYF,TGTGCCAGCAGTCTCGGGGTAGATAGCCTGGGCAAAAACATTCAGTACTTC,TRBV27,TRBJ2-4,-,-
CASSLQGWRGYTF,TGTGCCAGCAGCCTCCAGGGTTGGCGTGGCTACACCTTC,TRBV7-9,TRBJ1-2,-,few
CASSLAVSSNTEAFF,TGTGCCAGCAGCTTAGCCGTTTCTTCCAACACTGAAGCTTTCTTT,TRBV7-9,TRBJ1-1,-,-
CASSPDRGERDEQFF,TGTGCCAGCAGCCCCGACAGGGGGGAGAGGGATGAGCAGTTCTTC,TRBV11-1,TRBJ2-1,TRBD1,-
CASSLGGAWETQYF,TGTGCCAGCAGCTTAGGGGGGGCATGGGAGACCCAGTACTTC,TRBV11-2,TRBJ2-5,-,-
CSVAHRAGTIDEQYF,TGCAGCGTCGCCCATAGGGCAGGGACTATCGACGAGCAGTACTTC,TRBV29-1,TRBJ2-7,TRBD2,-
CASSLESGGTSTGELFF,TGCGCCAGCAGCCTCGAAAGTGGGGGGACGAGCACCGGGGAGCTGTTTTTT,TRBV4-3,TRBJ2-2,-,-
CASTFGGMNTEAFF,TGCGCCAGCACCTTCGGGGGGATGAACACTGAAGCTTTCTTT,TRBV5-1,TRBJ1-1,-,-
CAISGSQNTEAFF,TGTGCCATCAGTGGGTCGCAGAACACTGAAGCTTTCTTT,TRBV10-3,TRBJ1-1,-,-
CASAWQGGYGYTF,TGTGCCAGCGCGTGGCAGGGGGGCTATGGCTACACCTTC,TRBV6-5,TRBJ1-2,TRBD1,once
CASSVARTGGHQPQHF,TGTGCCAGCAGCGTAGCTAGGACAGGCGGACATCAGCCCCAGCATTTT,TRBV9,TRBJ1-5,TRBD1,-
CASSRTGGPEAFF,TGTGCCAGCAGCCGAACTGGGGGGCCCGAAGCTTTCTTT,TRBV7-6,TRBJ1-1,-,-
CASSPQGNTEAFF,TGTGCCAGCTCACCACAGGGAAATACTGAAGCTTTCTTT,TRBV18,TRBJ1-1,-,-
CASSPQGAPAGEQYF,TGTGCCAGCAGCCCACAGGGGGCGCCGGCGGGCGAGCAGTACTTC,TRBV11-3,TRBJ2-7,TRBD1,-
CASSYRTGVNQETQYF,TGTGCCAGCAGTTACCGGACAGGGGTTAACCAAGAGACCCAGTACTTC,TRBV6-6,TRBJ2-5,TRBD1,-
CASSPWTSGGDEQFF,TGCGCCAGCAGTCCTTGGACTAGCGGGGGGGATGAGCAGTTCTTC,TRBV23-1,TRBJ2-1,TRBD2,-
CASSPLREQYF,TGTGCCAGCAGTCCTCTCCGGGAGCAGTACTTC,TRBV28,TRBJ2-7,-,-
CASGLILGVRESTDTQYF,TGTGCTAGTGGTTTGATACTTGGGGTCCGGGAGAGTACAGATACGCAGTATTTT,TRBV12-5,TRBJ2-3,-,-
CASRLDYQETQYF,TGTGCCAGCAGATTGGACTACCAAGAGACCCAGTACTTC,TRBV28,TRBJ2-5,-,-
CASSQDPSVRSNQPQHF,TGCGCCAGCAGCCAAGATCCCTCTGTAAGGAGCAATCAGCCCCAGCATTTT,TRBV4-1,TRBJ1-5,-,once
CASSPGQGGSYEQYF,TGTGCCAGCTCACCAGGGCAGGGGGGCTCCTACGAGCAGTACTTC,TRBV18,TRBJ2-7,-,-
CASSQEWTDSYEQYF,TGTGCCAGCAGCCAAGAGTGGACGGACTCCTACGAGCAGTACTTC,TRBV6-1,TRBJ2-7,-,-
CASRSTGGGEAFF,TGTGCCAGCAGGTCTACAGGGGGCGGTGAAGCTTTCTTT,TRBV7-9,TRBJ1-1,TRBD1,-
CASSGTGRDRNLKGLVLGYTF,TGTGCCAGCAGCGGTACGGGAAGGGACCGAAATCTAAAAGGTCTCGTCCTTGGCTACACCTTC,TRBV9,TRBJ1-2,-,-
CASSLSGLAGRHSYNEQFF,TGTGCCAGCAGCTTATCAGGACTAGCGGGTCGCCACTCCTACAATGAGCAGTTCTTC,TRBV7-6,TRBJ2-1,TRBD2,-
CASRPQGVKNTIYF,TGTGCCAGCAGACCCCAGGGGGTCAAAAACACCATATATTTT,TRBV11-2,TRBJ1-3,TRBD1,-
CASSYPLTGDGDIQYF,TGTGCCAGCAGTTACCCGCTCACAGGGGATGGGGACATTCAGTACTTC,TRBV6-6,TRBJ2-4,TRBD1,-
CASSLGASGLTDTQYF,TGTGCCAGCAGTTTAGGCGCTAGCGGGTTAACAGATACGCAGTATTTT,TRBV11-2,TRBJ2-3,TRBD2,-
CASSRGGPLETQYF,TGTGCCAGTAGTAGAGGGGGGCCCCTCGAGACCCAGTACTTC,TRBV19,TRBJ2-5,-,-
CAISEGGPDTQYF,TGTGCCATCAGTGAAGGTGGGCCAGATACGCAGTATTTT,TRBV10-3,TRBJ2-3,-,-
CASSLDEVGSYEQYF,TGTGCCAGCAGCTTAGACGAGGTCGGAAGCTACGAGCAGTACTTC,TRBV7-2,TRBJ2-7,-,-
CASSPYPSGSPLHF,TGTGCCAGCAGCCCATACCCGAGTGGTTCACCCCTCCACTTT,TRBV14,TRBJ1-6,-,-
CASSLTEETQYF,TGTGCCAGCAGCCTGACAGAGGAGACCCAGTACTTC,TRBV2,TRBJ2-5,-,-